These T cell receptor beta chains were read from a single sample in a study of T cell responses to AZD1222 COVID-19 vaccine. Only in-frame clones appear in the TCRdb table, and some are missing; sequencing was by immunoSEQ multiplex PCR. This sample yields 130,000 or so clones, of which 93% are seen a single time; more than 0.7% belongs to the top ten. The sequenced sample was peripheral blood, obtained on day 0 of AZD1222 vaccination. The receptors originated from an adult in good health. The conserved cysteine and the conserved F or W are not part of the CDR3 here. Size is omitted from some rows. Given values are once, few, many or a class for expanded clones.

clone_size v_call cdr3_aa
. TRBV5-6 ASSLGPSLNSPLH
. TRBV14 ASSPLGASPLH
. TRBV11-2 ASSFRLAGKSSYNEQF
. TRBV5-4 ASSLGLAGVGETQY
. TRBV18 ASSPPEGQIRLGDGYT
. TRBV19 ASSSLTGGATNTEAF
few TRBV10-3 AISYEQSGNTIY
. TRBV5-1 ASSVSGLAEETQY
. TRBV27 ASSPSGGANGYT
. TRBV6-5 ASRTGTTSVTQY
. TRBV11-3 ASSLVGPHSAQY
. TRBV7-2 ASSLGRSYGCT